The 5 T cell receptor beta chains below were found in one sample sequenced in a study of lymphopenia after photon versus proton radiotherapy. The assay was immunoSEQ multiplex PCR, and TCRdb's table has in-frame clones only and misses some. The profile shows 6,500 to 8,500 clones, 85% to 95% of them singletons. The sequenced sample was peripheral blood, obtained from a patient treated with photon-based radiotherapy. Source of these receptors: a woman aged 45-65 years with cholangiocarcinoma.

The chain joins TRBV10-3 to TRBJ1-3; D not certain. Germline values: CDR1 ENHRY, CDR2 SYGVKD. This CDR3 has 13 residues. The germline V and J ends were trimmed by 6 bases and 0 bases, with 6 bases remaining between them. This chain's CDR3 is CAISPPSGNTIYF. In nucleotides, the CDR3 is TGTGCCATCAGCCCGCCCTCTGGAAACACCATATATTTT.

The chain combines TRBV10-3 with TRBJ1-5, with a tentative D call TRBD1 (5 bases). CDR3 length: 14 residues. Trimming left V 3 bases short and J 2 bases short, with 8 bases between. The germline gives CDR1 ENHRY, CDR2 SYGVKD. CDR3 amino acids: CAISERGGNQPQHF. The CDR3 region has the DNA TGTGCCATCAGTGAAAGGGGTGGCAATCAGCCCCAGCATTTT.

This clone is a singleton in its sample. This chain connects TRBV27 to TRBJ2-6; 7 bases fit TRBD1. The CDR3 length is 17 residues. Losses at the gene ends were 6 bases for V and 1 base for J; bases not matched to a gene: 9. Germline V gives CDR1 MNHEY, CDR2 SMNVEV (reference sequence). Written as DNA, the CDR3 is TGTGCCAGCAGAGACAGGGTCCCCTTTTCTGGGGCCAACGTCCTGACTTTC. This gives the protein CASRDRVPFSGANVLTF. The variable domain in full, completed from reference TRBV27 and TRBJ2-6, reads EAQVTQNPRYLITVTGKKLTVTCSQNMNHEYMSWYRQDPGLGLRQIYYSMNVEVTDKGDVPEGYKVSRKEKRNFPLILESPSPNQTSLYFCASRDRVPFSGANVLTFGAGSRLTVL.

V is TRBV19 and J is TRBJ2-3; tentative D call: TRBD2 (5 bases). V lost 3 bases, J lost 7 bases, and 17 bases lay in between. The CDR3 spans 15 residues. Germline V gene sequence: CDR1 LNHDA, CDR2 SQIVND (reference sequence). For the CDR3, the DNA is TGTGCCAGTAGTATCGTCTTGGGTTGGGAGAATACGCAGTATTTT. Protein: CASSIVLGWENTQYF.

The chain couples TRBV30 to TRBJ2-1, with 7 bases matching TRBD2. Germline CDR1 is GTSNPN and CDR2 is SVGIG (reference sequence). The CDR3 spans 14 residues. V lost 1 base, J lost 7 bases, and 7 bases stayed unmatched. The CDR3 sequence: CAWSGLGGVNEQFF. In DNA, the CDR3 is TGTGCCTGGAGTGGTCTGGGAGGGGTAAATGAGCAGTTCTTC. The entire variable domain, with the rest obtained from reference TRBV30 and TRBJ2-1, is as follows: SQTIHQWPATLVQPVGSPLSLECTVEGTSNPNLYWYRQAAGRGLQLLFYSVGIGQISSEVPQNLSASRPQDRQFILSSKKLLLSDSGFYLCAWSGLGGVNEQFFGPGTRLTVL.